This T cell receptor beta chain comes out of a study of T cells after yellow fever vaccination. A universal primer site and UMIs were added as TCR cDNA was made by 5'RACE template switching. One entry per CDR3 protein, called by TCRdb with MiXCR from the 5' RACE reads. The table lists about 340,000 distinct CDR3 sequences, around 12% of them singletons. This clonotype was seen repeatedly, ten times or more. Its cognate antigen is unknown. Study-wide results and caveats: Booster samples showed a return of most primary-vaccination clones (approximately 95% CD4, approximately 88% CD8).

V was pared by 4 bases and J by 6 bases, with 15 bases between. Germline V gene data show CDR1 as SGHTA and CDR2 as FQGNSA. The CDR3 is made up of 14 amino acids. The genes are TRBV7-2 and TRBJ1-1; the D is unclear. Source: CD4+ T cells sorted from PBMCs, taken 15 days after the yellow fever booster vaccination. The sequence was collected from a man younger than 30 who received the YFV17D yellow fever vaccine. The CDR3 is CASSSEQARPEAFF. Written as DNA, the CDR3 is TGTGCCAGCAGCTCCGAGCAGGCCCGACCTGAAGCTTTCTTT.